This T cell receptor (beta chain) was found in a study of shared clonotypes between healthy human individuals. Study-wide results and limits: Apart from blood, nothing was sampled; tissue repertoires likely differ.

There are 13 residues in the CDR3. Germline V gene sequence: CDR1 SEHNR, CDR2 FQNEAQ (reference sequence). Trimming shortened V by 5 bases and J by 7 bases, and 12 bases separated the two germline ends. As defined, naive CD8 cells were CD45RO-negative and positively selected for CCR7, with terminally differentiated effector memory CD45RA+ cells excluded. The study drew its donors from healthy HIV-negative adults without recent acute infections or vaccinations. The protocol was immunoSEQ multiplex PCR, while the TCRdb copy is restricted to in-frame clones and leaves out a portion. The sample has millions of clones, about 94% seen once. As to this clone: The antigen remains undetermined.

The sequenced sample was naive CD8+ T cells sorted from blood. V usage is TRBV7-9 and J usage is TRBJ2-1; D remains unclear. The TCR sequence derives from a man younger than 35 in good health. The CDR3 sequence: CASSVPLGNEQFF. In DNA, the CDR3 is TGTGCCAGCAGCGTACCCCTGGGTAATGAGCAGTTCTTC.